This T cell receptor beta chain stems from a study of intratumoral heterogeneity in liver cancer. Regarding the research as a whole: Across the full approximately 13-patient cohort, most patients were male and a median age of around 63 years was recorded. A total of 65 to 80 multiregional samples from 15 or so HCC patients, consisting of 51 tumoral and around 20 adjacent nontumoral regions, were included in the overall cohort. The study combined RNA-seq, DNA sequencing, TCR-seq and SNP array data from multiple regions of hepatocellular carcinoma specimens to study intratumor heterogeneity. The research as a whole found: Within each of the two sequenced patients, overall T cell clonality showed no significant difference between tumor regions. A relatively low patient number and under-sampled tumor-infiltrating lymphocyte representation were acknowledged by the authors as limitations. Tumor region a in each sequenced patient had significantly more unique T-cell clonal expansions than region b. According to the report, TCR sequencing confirmed the RNA-seq-based estimates of regional differences in tumor-infiltrating lymphocyte burden.

The H label marked samples taken from distinct, geographically separated regions of the hepatocellular carcinoma nodule. Early-stage hepatocellular carcinoma was present in all patients, and no therapy was administered to any patient before surgical resection. Sampled areas lacked macroscopic evidence of necrosis or hemorrhage. TCR sequencing (ImmunoSeq) was performed on multiple regions from two patients. Frozen resection tissue samples were collected at a distance of at least 1 cm from each other. The DNeasy blood and tissue kit was used to extract genomic DNA from bulk tissue. The germline V gene yields SGDLS for CDR1 and YYNGEE for CDR2. The CDR3 spans 15 residues, from the cysteine through the phenylalanine. Only the CDR3 DNA stays, 45 bases, in frame from base 1. Between the V and J ends, shortened by 0 bases and 1 base respectively, the junction contains 10 bases. The immunoSEQ assay was used to sequence TCR beta chain CDR3 regions from genomic DNA. Primers annealing to V and J segments amplified rearranged VDJ segments. Per the authors' processing: The ImmunoSeq Analyzer software was used to calculate clonality and richness metrics. Clones with differential abundance between regions were identified with Fisher's exact test combined with a beta-binomial method for additional stringency. TCRdb provides this immuneACCESS table in a form limited to in-frame rearrangements. Some clones are lacking; in checked studies, under half of them reflect an unresolved V gene, and why the rest are absent is not known. V, J and clone size were drawn from that table, and D and trimming were deduced from the DNA. This sample lists a few thousand clones; 70% to 75% were detected once. The biggest ten clones account for about 46% of the sample.

With regard to this clone: This clone's antigen is unknown. No base-level quality is on record; no much larger clone is a single base apart.

This sequence uses TRBV9 and TRBJ1-1; tentative D gene TRBD1, with 5 bases matching. The sequence was obtained from a woman in her seventies with hepatocellular carcinoma. The source material was tumor tissue, sampled before any cancer treatment. The DNA is TGTGCCAGCAGCGTAGCTCCCGACAGGAACACTGAAGCTTTCTTT. It translates to CASSVAPDRNTEAFF.